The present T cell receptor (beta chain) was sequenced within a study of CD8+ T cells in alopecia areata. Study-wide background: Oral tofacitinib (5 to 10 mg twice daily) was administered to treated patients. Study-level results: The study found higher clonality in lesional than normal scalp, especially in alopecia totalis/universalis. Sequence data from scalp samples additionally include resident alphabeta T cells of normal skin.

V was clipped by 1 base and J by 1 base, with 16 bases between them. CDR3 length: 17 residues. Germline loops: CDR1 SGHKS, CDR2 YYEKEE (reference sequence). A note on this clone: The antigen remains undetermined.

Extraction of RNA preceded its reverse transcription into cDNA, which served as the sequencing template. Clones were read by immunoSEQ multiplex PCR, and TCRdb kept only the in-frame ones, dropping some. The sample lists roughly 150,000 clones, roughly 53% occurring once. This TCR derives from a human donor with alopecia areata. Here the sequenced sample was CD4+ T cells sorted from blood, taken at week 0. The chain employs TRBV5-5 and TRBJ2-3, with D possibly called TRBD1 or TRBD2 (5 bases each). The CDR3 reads CASSLPLELGGTDTQYF. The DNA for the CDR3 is TGTGCCAGCAGCTTGCCGTTAGAACTAGGGGGCACAGATACGCAGTATTTT.